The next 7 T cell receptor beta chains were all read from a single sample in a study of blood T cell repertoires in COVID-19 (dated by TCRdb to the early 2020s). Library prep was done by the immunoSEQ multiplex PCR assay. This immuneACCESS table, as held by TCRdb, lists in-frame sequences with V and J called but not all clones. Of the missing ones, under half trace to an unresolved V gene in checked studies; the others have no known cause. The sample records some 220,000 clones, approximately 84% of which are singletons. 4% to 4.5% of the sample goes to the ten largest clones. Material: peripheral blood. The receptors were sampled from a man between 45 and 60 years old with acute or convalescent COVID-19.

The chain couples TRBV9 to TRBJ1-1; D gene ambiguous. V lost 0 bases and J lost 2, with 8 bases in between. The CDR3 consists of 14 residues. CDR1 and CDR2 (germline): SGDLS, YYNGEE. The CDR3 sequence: CASSVAAVNTEAFF. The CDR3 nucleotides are TGTGCCAGCAGCGTAGCTGCAGTTAACACTGAAGCTTTCTTT.

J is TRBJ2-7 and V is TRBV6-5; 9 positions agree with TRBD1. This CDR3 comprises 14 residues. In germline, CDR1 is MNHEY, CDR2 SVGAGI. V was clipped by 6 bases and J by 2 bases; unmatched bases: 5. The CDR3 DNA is TGTGCCAGCAGGAGGACAGGGGACACCTACGAGCAGTACTTC. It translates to CASRRTGDTYEQYF.

The CDR3 DNA is TGTGCCAGCAGCCCGGGGACTAGCGGGAGCTACACCGGGGAGCTGTTTTTT. Protein sequence: CASSPGTSGSYTGELFF. This sequence joins TRBV5-4 and TRBJ2-2, with 14 bases identical to TRBD2. V was pared by 4 bases and J by 3 bases, with 5 bases of the junction left unmatched. CDR3 length: 17 amino acids. CDR1 SGHNT and CDR2 YYREEE come from the germline V gene (reference sequence). Full variable domain (missing parts from reference TRBV5-4 and TRBJ2-2): ETGVTQSPTHLIKTRGQQVTLRCSSQSGHNTVSWYQQALGQGPQFIFQYYREEENGRGNFPPRFSGLQFPNYSSELNVNALELDDSALYLCASSPGTSGSYTGELFFGEGSRLTVL.

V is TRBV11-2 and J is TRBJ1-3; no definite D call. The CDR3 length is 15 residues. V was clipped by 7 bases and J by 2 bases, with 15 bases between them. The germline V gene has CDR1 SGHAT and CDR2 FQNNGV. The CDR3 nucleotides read TGTGCCAGCACCAGGAATTGGGTTCCTGGAAACACCATATATTTT. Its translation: CASTRNWVPGNTIYF.

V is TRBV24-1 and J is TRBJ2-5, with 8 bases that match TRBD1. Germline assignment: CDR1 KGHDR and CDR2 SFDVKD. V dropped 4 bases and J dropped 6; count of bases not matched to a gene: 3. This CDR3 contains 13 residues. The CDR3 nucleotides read TGTGCCACCAGTGAGGGGGACAGGAAGACCCAGTACTTC. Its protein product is CATSEGDRKTQYF.

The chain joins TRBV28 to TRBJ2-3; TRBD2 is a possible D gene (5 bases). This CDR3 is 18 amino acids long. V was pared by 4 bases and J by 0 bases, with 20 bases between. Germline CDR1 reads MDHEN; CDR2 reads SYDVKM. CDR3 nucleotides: TGTGCCAGCAGTTGGGCAGGCGGGCTAGCTCAAAGCACAGATACGCAGTATTTT. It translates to CASSWAGGLAQSTDTQYF.

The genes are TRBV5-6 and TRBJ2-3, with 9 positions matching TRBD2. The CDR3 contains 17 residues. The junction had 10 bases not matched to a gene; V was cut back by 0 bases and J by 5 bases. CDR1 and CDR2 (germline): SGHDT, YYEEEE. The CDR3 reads CASSLDYQRGAEDTQYF. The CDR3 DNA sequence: TGTGCCAGCAGCTTGGACTACCAGCGGGGGGCGGAAGATACGCAGTATTTT.